The 3 T cell receptor beta chains given below trace back to one sample, sequenced in a study of cytomegalovirus exposure and HLA in healthy donors. The primer mix had 60 Vbeta and 13 Jbeta primers. Sequencing was performed with immunoSEQ multiplex PCR; in TCRdb, only in-frame clones are kept and a portion is missing. The profile shows some 190,000 clones, approximately 84% of them singletons. Specimen: PBMCs. The receptor source for this set is a girl aged 5 to 17 in good health and CMV-seropositive.

This rearrangement joins TRBV9 to TRBJ2-7, with TRBD2 as a possible D gene (6 bases). The CDR3 has 14 residues. Germline V gene sequence: CDR1 SGDLS, CDR2 YYNGEE. Trimming shortened V by 1 base and J by 5 bases, and 13 bases separated the two germline ends. The DNA for the CDR3 is TGTGCCAGCAGCGTAACCGGGAGTATAAACGAGCAGTACTTC. This translates into CASSVTGSINEQYF.

V gene TRBV14 combines with J gene TRBJ2-7; TRBD2 aligns across 11 bases. The germline V gene encodes CDR1 SGHDN and CDR2 FVKESK. The V segment lost 1 base and the J segment 7 bases; nucleotides outside the gene matches: 6. The length of the CDR3 is 15 residues. The CDR3 loop reads CASSQAGTSGGEQYF. The CDR3, as DNA: TGTGCCAGCAGCCAAGCCGGGACTAGCGGAGGAGAGCAGTACTTC.

The chain recombines TRBV27 with TRBJ2-7, with 8 nucleotides matching TRBD2. CDR3 length: 14 residues. The junction had 1 base not matched to a gene; V was cut back by 3 bases and J by 0 bases. The germline V gene has CDR1 MNHEY and CDR2 SMNVEV (reference sequence). The CDR3 is CASSFGTSSYEQYF. CDR3 bases: TGTGCCAGCAGTTTCGGGACTAGCTCCTACGAGCAGTACTTC.